This record concerns one T cell receptor (beta chain) sequence. The antigen is unknown. The data were obtained in a study of cytomegalovirus exposure and HLA in healthy donors. General observations from the study: The authors later linked a missense DCLRE1C variant to TCR beta V- and J-gene trimming.

The germline V gene encodes CDR1 LNHDA and CDR2 SQIVND (reference sequence). V dropped 8 bases and J dropped 6 bases, with 11 bases sitting between them. The CDR3 length is 13 residues. This PCR relied on a set of 60 Vbeta primers and 13 Jbeta primers. This table comes from immunoSEQ multiplex PCR, and its TCRdb copy is limited to in-frame clones, with some not included. Of fewer than 250,000 clones listed, over 80% are singletons. The source is a man aged 30 to 45 in good health and CMV-seronegative. The V gene is TRBV19, the J gene TRBJ1-6; D gene uncertain. Sequenced sample: PBMCs. The CDR3 DNA reads as TGTGCCAGTTCTTTGGCTGGTAATTCACCCCTCCACTTT. Encoded protein: CASSLAGNSPLHF.